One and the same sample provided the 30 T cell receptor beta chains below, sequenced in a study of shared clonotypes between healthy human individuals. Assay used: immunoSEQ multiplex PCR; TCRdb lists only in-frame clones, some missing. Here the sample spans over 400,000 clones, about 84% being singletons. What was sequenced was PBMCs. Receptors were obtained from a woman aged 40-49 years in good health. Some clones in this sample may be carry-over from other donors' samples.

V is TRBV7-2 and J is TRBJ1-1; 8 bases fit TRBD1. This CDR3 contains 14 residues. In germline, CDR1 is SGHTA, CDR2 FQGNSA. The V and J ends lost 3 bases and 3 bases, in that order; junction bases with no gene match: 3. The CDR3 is CASSLTGADTEAFF. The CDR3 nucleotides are TGTGCCAGCAGCTTGACAGGGGCCGACACTGAAGCTTTCTTT.

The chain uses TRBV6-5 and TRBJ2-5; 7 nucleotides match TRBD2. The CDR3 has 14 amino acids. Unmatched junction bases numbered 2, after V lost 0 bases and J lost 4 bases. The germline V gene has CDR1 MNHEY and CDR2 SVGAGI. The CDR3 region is CASSYSGEGETQYF. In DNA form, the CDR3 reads TGTGCCAGCAGTTACTCCGGGGAGGGAGAGACCCAGTACTTC.

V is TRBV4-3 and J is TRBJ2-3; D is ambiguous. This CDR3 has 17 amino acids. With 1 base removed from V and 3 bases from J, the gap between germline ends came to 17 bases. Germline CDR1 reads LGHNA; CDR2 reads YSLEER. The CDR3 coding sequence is TGCGCCAGCAGCCAAGTGGTATCTGCGGAATTTACAGATACGCAGTATTTT. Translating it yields CASSQVVSAEFTDTQYF.

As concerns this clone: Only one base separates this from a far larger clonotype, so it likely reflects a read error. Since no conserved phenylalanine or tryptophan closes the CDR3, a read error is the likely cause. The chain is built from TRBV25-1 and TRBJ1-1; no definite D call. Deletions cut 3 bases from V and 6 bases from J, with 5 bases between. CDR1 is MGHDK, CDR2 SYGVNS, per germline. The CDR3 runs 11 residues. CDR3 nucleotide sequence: TGTGCCAGCAGTGACTCGGCTGAAGCTTTCTCT. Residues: CASSDSAEAFS.

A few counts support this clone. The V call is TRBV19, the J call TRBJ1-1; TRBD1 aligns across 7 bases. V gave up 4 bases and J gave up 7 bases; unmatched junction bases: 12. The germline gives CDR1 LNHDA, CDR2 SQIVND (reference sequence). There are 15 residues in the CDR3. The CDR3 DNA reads TGTGCCAGTAGTAGGCTGGGACAGTCGGAGTATGAAGCTTTCTTT. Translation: CASSRLGQSEYEAFF.

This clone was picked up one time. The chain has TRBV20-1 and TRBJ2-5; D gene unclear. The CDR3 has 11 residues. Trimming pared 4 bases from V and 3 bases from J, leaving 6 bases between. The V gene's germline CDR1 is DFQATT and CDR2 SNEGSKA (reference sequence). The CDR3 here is CSAIVKETQYF. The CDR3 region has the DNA TGCAGTGCTATCGTAAAAGAGACCCAGTACTTC.

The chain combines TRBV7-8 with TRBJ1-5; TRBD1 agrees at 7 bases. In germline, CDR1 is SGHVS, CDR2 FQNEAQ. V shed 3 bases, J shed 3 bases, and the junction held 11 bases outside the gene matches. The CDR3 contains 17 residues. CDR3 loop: CASSLYHRGANNQPQHF. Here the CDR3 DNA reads TGTGCCAGCAGCTTGTACCACAGGGGCGCAAACAATCAGCCCCAGCATTTT. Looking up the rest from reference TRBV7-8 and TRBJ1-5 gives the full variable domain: GAGVSQSPRYKVAKRGQDVALRCDPISGHVSLFWYQQALGQGPEFLTYFQNEAQLDKSGLPSDRFFAERPEGSVSTLKIQRTQQEDSAVYLCASSLYHRGANNQPQHFGDGTRLSIL.

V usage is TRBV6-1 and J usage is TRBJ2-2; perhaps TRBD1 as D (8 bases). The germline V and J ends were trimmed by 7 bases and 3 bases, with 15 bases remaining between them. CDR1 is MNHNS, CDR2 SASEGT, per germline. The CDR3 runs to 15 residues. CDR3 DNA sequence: TGTGCCAGCACCCGCACAGGGGGGGACACCGGGGAGCTGTTTTTT. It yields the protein CASTRTGGDTGELFF.

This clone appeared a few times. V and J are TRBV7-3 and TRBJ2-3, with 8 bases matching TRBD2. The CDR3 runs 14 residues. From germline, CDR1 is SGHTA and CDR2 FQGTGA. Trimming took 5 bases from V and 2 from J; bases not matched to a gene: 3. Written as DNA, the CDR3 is TGTGCCAGCAGCATTAGCGGGACCACAGATACGCAGTATTTT. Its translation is CASSISGTTDTQYF.

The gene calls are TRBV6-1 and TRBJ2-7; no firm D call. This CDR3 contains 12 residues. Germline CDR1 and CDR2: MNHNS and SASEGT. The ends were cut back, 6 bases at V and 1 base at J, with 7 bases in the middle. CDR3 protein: CASRTASYEQYF. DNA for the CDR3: TGTGCCAGCAGGACTGCTTCCTACGAGCAGTACTTC.

The CDR3 DNA sequence: TGTGCCAGCAGCCCCCCGGGGGTAGCGGGAGGCTACGAGCAGTACTTC. This sequence encodes CASSPPGVAGGYEQYF. The V gene is TRBV28, the J gene TRBJ2-7, with 10 positions matching TRBD2. The length of the CDR3 is 16 residues. V shed 6 bases, J shed 3 bases, and the junction held 11 bases outside the gene matches. From germline, CDR1 is MDHEN and CDR2 SYDVKM. Drawing the rest from reference TRBV28 and TRBJ2-7, the complete variable domain is DVKVTQSSRYLVKRTGEKVFLECVQDMDHENMFWYRQDPGLGLRLIYFSYDVKMKEKGDIPEGYSVSREKKERFSLILESASTNQTSMYLCASSPPGVAGGYEQYFGPGTRLTVT.

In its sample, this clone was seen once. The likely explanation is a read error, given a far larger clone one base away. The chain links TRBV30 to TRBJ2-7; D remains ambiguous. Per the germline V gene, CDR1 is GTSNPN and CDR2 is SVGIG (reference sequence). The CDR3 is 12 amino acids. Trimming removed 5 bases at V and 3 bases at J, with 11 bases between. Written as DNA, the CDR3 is TGTGCCTGGGGTCGATACCTCTACGAGCAGTACTTC. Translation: CAWGRYLYEQYF.

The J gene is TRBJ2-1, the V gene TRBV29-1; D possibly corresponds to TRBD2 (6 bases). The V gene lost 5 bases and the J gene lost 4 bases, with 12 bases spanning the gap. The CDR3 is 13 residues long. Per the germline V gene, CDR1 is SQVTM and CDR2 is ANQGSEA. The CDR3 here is CSVRGDVYNEQFF. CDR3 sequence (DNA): TGCAGCGTTCGCGGGGACGTTTACAATGAGCAGTTCTTC.

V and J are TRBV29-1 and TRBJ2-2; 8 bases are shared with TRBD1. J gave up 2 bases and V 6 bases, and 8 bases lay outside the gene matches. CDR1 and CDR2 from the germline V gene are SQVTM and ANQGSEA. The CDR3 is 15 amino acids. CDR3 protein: CSVPGTGGNTGELFF. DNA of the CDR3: TGCAGCGTCCCCGGGACAGGAGGAAACACCGGGGAGCTGTTTTTT.

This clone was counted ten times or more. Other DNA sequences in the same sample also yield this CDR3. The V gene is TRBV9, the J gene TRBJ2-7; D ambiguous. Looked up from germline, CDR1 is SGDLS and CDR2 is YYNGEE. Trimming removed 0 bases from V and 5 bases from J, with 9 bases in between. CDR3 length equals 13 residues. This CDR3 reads CASSVGEPNEQYF. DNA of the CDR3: TGTGCCAGCAGCGTAGGGGAACCCAACGAGCAGTACTTC.

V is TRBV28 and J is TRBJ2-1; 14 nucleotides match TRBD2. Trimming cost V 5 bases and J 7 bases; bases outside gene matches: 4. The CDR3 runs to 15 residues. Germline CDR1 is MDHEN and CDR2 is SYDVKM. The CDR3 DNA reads TGTGCCAGCAGTCGACTAGCGGGAGGGAGGAATGAGCAGTTCTTC. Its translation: CASSRLAGGRNEQFF.

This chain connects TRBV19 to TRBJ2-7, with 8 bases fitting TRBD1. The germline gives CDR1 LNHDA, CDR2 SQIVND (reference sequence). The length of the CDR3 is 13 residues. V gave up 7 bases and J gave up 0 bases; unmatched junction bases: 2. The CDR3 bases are TGTGCCAGTAAGGACAGGGTCTCCTACGAGCAGTACTTC. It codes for CASKDRVSYEQYF.

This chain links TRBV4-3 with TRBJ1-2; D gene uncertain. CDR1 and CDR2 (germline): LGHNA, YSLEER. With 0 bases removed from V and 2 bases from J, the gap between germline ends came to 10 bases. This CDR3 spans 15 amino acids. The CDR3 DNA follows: TGCGCCAGCAGCCAAGATTGGAACGGCAACTATGGCTACACCTTC. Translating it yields CASSQDWNGNYGYTF.

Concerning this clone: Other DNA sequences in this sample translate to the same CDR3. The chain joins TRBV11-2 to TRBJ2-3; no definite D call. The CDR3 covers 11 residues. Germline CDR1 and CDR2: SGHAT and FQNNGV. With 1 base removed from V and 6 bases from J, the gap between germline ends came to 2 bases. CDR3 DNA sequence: TGTGCCAGCAGCTTAGTGGATACGCAGTATTTT. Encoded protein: CASSLVDTQYF.

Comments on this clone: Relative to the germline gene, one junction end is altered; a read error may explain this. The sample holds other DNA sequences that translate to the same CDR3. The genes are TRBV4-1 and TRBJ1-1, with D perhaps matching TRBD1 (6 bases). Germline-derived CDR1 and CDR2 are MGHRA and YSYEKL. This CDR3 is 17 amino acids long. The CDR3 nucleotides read TGCGCCAGCAGCCAAGTAGGGGCCCGGGGGCAGGGCACTGAAGCCTTCTTT. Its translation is CASSQVGARGQGTEAFF.

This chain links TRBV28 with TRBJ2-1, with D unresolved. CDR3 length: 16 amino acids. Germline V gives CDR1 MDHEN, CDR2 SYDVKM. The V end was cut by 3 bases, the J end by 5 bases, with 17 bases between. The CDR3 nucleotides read TGTGCCAGCAGTTTTTTCTTAGGGTCTACACACAATGAGCAGTTCTTC. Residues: CASSFFLGSTHNEQFF.

The CDR3 loop is CASSEWLGGEKLFF. The CDR3 region has the DNA TGTGCCAGCAGTGAATGGTTGGGGGGTGAAAAACTGTTTTTT. The V and J genes are TRBV6-1 and TRBJ1-4; D might be TRBD1 (5 bases). CDR3 length equals 14 residues. Trimming pared 2 bases from V and 7 bases from J, leaving 11 bases between. Germline-derived CDR1 and CDR2 are MNHNS and SASEGT.

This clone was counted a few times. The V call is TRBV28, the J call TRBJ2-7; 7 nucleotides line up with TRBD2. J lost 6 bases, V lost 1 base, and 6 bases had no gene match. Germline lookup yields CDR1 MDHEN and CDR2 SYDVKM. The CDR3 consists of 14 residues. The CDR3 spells CASSLSAGAVEQYF. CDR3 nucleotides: TGTGCCAGCAGTTTATCGGCGGGAGCGGTCGAGCAGTACTTC.

CDR3 region: CSVEGGRTGTDTQYF. CDR3 coding DNA: TGCAGCGTTGAAGGAGGTAGGACGGGCACAGATACGCAGTATTTT. The chain uses TRBV29-1 and TRBJ2-3, with D unresolved. CDR1 is SQVTM, CDR2 ANQGSEA, per germline. Trimming removed 1 base at V and 1 base at J, with 12 bases between. The CDR3 contains 15 residues.

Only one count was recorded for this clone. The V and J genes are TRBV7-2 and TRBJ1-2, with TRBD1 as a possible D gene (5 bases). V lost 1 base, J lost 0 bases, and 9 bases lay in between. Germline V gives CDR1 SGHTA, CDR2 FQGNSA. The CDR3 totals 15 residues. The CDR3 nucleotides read TGTGCCAGCAGCTTAGTAGACAGCTCTAACTATGGCTACACCTTC. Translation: CASSLVDSSNYGYTF.

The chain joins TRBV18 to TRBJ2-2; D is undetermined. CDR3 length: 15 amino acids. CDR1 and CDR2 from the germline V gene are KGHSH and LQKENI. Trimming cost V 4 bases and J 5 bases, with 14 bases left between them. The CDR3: CASSQNQGRTGELFF. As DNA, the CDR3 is TGTGCCAGCTCACAAAACCAAGGACGGACCGGGGAGCTGTTTTTT.

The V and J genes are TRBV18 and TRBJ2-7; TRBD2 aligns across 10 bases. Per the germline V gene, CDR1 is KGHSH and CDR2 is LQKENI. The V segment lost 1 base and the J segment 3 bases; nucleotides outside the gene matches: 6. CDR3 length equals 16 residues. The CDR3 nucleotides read TGTGCCAGCTCACCACAGGGACTAGCGAACGACTACGAGCAGTACTTC. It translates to CASSPQGLANDYEQYF.

This CDR3 reads CASSLSAGTQYF. CDR3 in DNA: TGTGCCAGCAGTTTATCGGCGGGGACGCAGTATTTT. The chain employs TRBV28 and TRBJ2-3; a weak D match, TRBD2 (6 bases). CDR1 and CDR2 (germline): MDHEN, SYDVKM. The CDR3 has 12 amino acids. V gave up 1 base and J gave up 9 bases, with 8 bases separating them.

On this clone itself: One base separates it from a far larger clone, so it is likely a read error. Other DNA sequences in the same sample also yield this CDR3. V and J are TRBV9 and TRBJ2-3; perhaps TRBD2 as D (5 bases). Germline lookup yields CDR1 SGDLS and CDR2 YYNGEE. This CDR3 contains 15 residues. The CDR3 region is CASSALEGPTDTQYF. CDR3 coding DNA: TGTGCAAGCAGCGCGTTAGAGGGCCCGACAGATACGCAGTATTTT.

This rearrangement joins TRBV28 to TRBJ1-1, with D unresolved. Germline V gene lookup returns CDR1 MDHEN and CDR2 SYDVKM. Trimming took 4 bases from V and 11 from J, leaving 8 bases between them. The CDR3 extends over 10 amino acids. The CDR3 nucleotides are TGTGCCAGCAGTTACAAACGGGCTTTCTTT. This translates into CASSYKRAFF.